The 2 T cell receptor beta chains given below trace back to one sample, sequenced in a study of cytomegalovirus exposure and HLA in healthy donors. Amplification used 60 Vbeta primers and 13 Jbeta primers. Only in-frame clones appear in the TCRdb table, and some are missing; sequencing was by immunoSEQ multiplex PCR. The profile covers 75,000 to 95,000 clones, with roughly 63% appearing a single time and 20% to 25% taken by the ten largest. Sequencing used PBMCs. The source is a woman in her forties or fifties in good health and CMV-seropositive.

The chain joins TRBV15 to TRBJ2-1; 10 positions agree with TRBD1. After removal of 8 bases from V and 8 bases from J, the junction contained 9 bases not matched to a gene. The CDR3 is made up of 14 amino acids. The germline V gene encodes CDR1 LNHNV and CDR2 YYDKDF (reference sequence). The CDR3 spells CATDPGTGVHEQFF. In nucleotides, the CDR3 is TGTGCCACCGATCCCGGGACAGGGGTCCATGAGCAGTTCTTC. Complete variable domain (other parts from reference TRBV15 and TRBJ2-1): DAMVIQNPRYQVTQFGKPVTLSCSQTLNHNVMYWYQQKSSQAPKLLFHYYDKDFNNEADTPDNFQSRRPNTSFCFLDIRSPGLGDTAMYLCATDPGTGVHEQFFGPGTRLTVL.

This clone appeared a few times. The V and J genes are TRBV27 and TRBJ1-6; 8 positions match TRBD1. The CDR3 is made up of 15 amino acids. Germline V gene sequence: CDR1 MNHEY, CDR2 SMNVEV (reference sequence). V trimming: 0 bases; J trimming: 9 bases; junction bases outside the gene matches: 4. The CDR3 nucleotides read TGTGCCAGCAGTTTATCCCGGACAGGGACTTCACCCCTCCACTTT. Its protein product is CASSLSRTGTSPLHF.